Given below is one T cell receptor beta chain in context. Its antigen is unidentified. This record belongs to a study of response to subunit inactivated influenza vaccine. TCRdb used MiXCR to reprocess the RT-PCR reads, holding one entry per CDR3 protein. The sample contains hundreds of thousands of distinct CDR3 sequences, 15% to 18% of which appear only once. Points from the study as a whole: It was suggested by the authors that few new T cells are recruited by each seasonal influenza vaccination.

The sample here was PBMCs from blood, taken 11 to 12 days after vaccination. This TCR came from a man in his fifties or sixties who received an inactivated influenza vaccine.

CDR3 sequence reads: CAISAGEETQYF. CDR3 coding DNA: TGTGCCATCAGTGCTGGGGAGGAGACCCAGTACTTC. V and J are TRBV10-3 and TRBJ2-5; a possible D gene is TRBD2 (5 bases). CDR1 is ENHRY and CDR2 is SYGVKD in the germline V gene. This CDR3 comprises 12 residues. V was trimmed by 4 bases and J by 5 bases, leaving 8 bases between them.